Presented here are 25 T cell receptor beta chains from one specimen sequenced in a study of monozygotic twins with inflammatory bowel disease. Reanalyzing the 5' RACE reads, TCRdb keeps one entry per CDR3 protein, without DNA. Its listing shows roughly 300,000 distinct CDR3 sequences. What was sequenced was blood. All receptors derive from a human donor with ulcerative colitis or Crohn's disease, or a healthy co-twin of an affected twin (not recorded which).

The chain joins TRBV30 to TRBJ2-7. Germline V gene lookup returns CDR1 GTSNPN and CDR2 SVGIG (reference sequence). The CDR3 is made up of 13 amino acids. The CDR3 here is CAWSPHLQGEQYF. Filled out from reference TRBV30 and TRBJ2-7, the complete variable domain reads SQTIHQWPATLVQPVGSPLSLECTVEGTSNPNLYWYRQAAGRGLQLLFYSVGIGQISSEVPQNLSASRPQDRQFILSSKKLLLSDSGFYLCAWSPHLQGEQYFGPGTRLTVT.

The V gene is TRBV6-4, the J gene TRBJ2-1; the D call from TCRdb, TRBD1, cannot be confirmed without DNA. The CDR3 consists of 16 residues. Germline CDR1 and CDR2: MRHNA and SNTAGT. The CDR3 here is CASSDSFGTAYNEQFF.

The rearrangement links TRBV20-1 to TRBJ2-1. Germline CDR1 reads DFQATT; CDR2 reads SNEGSKA (reference sequence). The CDR3 runs 14 residues. The CDR3: CSAREAFSYNEQFF.

The chain couples TRBV19 to TRBJ1-5; TCRdb's D call of TRBD1 is untestable without DNA. The CDR3 runs 15 residues. Germline values: CDR1 LNHDA, CDR2 SQIVND (reference sequence). CDR3 loop: CASSADRGLGQPQHF.

V and J are TRBV11-2 and TRBJ2-3; with no DNA, the TCRdb D assignment of TRBD1 cannot be verified. CDR1 is SGHAT, CDR2 FQNNGV, per germline. The CDR3 is 14 residues long. CDR3: CASSFYGGGDTQYF. Full variable domain (outside the CDR3, taken from reference TRBV11-2 and TRBJ2-3): EAGVAQSPRYKIIEKRQSVAFWCNPISGHATLYWYQQILGQGPKLLIQFQNNGVVDDSQLPKDRFSAERLKGVDSTLKIQPAKLEDSAVYLCASSFYGGGDTQYFGPGTRLTVL.

V and J are TRBV5-4 and TRBJ2-3. Germline V CDR1 and CDR2: SGHNT, YYREEE (reference sequence). The CDR3 covers 14 residues. CDR3 protein: CASSLAGRMNTQYF.

The chain couples TRBV7-9 to TRBJ1-5. The CDR3 extends over 13 amino acids. CDR1 is SEHNR and CDR2 is FQNEAQ in the germline V gene (reference sequence). CDR3 protein: CASSIQANQPQHF.

The CDR3 reads CASSFYGDTGELFF. This chain joins TRBV27 and TRBJ2-2. CDR1 and CDR2 from the germline V gene are MNHEY and SMNVEV (reference sequence). The CDR3 loop spans 14 amino acids.

V usage is TRBV5-1 and J usage is TRBJ2-2. CDR1 and CDR2 (germline): SGHRS, YFSETQ. This CDR3 spans 13 amino acids. The CDR3 reads CASSLDNTGELFF.

The gene calls are TRBV5-1 and TRBJ1-1; TCRdb names TRBD1, which stays unverified in the absence of DNA. The CDR3 sequence is 16 residues long. The germline CDR1 and CDR2 sequences are SGHRS and YFSETQ. CDR3 loop: CASRNGQGAGNTEAFF. Supplemented by reference TRBV5-1 and TRBJ1-1, the full variable domain reads KAGVTQTPRYLIKTRGQQVTLSCSPISGHRSVSWYQQTPGQGLQFLFEYFSETQRNKGNFPGRFSGRQFSNSRSEMNVSTLELGDSALYLCASRNGQGAGNTEAFFGQGTRLTVV.

The CDR3 spells CASRALDTQYF. The chain recombines TRBV28 with TRBJ2-3; the D call from TCRdb, TRBD2, cannot be confirmed without DNA. Germline CDR1 MDHEN, CDR2 SYDVKM. CDR3 size: 11 residues.

CDR3 region: CSARSIQGNEKLFF. V usage is TRBV20-1 and J usage is TRBJ1-4; without DNA, the TCRdb call of TRBD1 cannot be checked. The CDR3 runs to 14 residues. Germline CDR1 DFQATT, CDR2 SNEGSKA (reference sequence).

The chain uses TRBV4-2 and TRBJ2-7; the TCRdb call, TRBD1, lacks DNA for checking. Per the germline V gene, CDR1 is LGHNA and CDR2 is YNFKEQ. The CDR3 spans 14 residues. The CDR3 here is CASSQDGGPYEQYF.

The rearrangement links TRBV7-3 to TRBJ2-2; the D call from TCRdb, TRBD2, cannot be confirmed without DNA. Germline values: CDR1 SGHTA, CDR2 FQGTGA. The CDR3 is 16 residues long. CDR3 amino acids: CASSFMRGGNTGELFF.

The chain is built from TRBV27 and TRBJ2-1; TCRdb calls TRBD1, which cannot be checked without DNA. CDR3 length: 15 residues. CDR1 is MNHEY and CDR2 is SMNVEV in the germline V gene (reference sequence). This CDR3 reads CASSLTGDTYNEQFF.

The rearrangement links TRBV6-1 to TRBJ1-2; TCRdb's assignment of TRBD1 cannot be checked, as there is no DNA. This CDR3 has 12 residues. In germline, CDR1 is MNHNS, CDR2 SASEGT. The CDR3 region is CASGVRGRGYTF.

The chain carries TRBV4-2 and TRBJ2-7; TCRdb selects TRBD1, and the lack of DNA leaves this call unchecked. CDR3 length: 15 amino acids. Germline CDR1 is LGHNA and CDR2 is YNFKEQ. The CDR3 region is CASSQGVGGDYEQYF.

CDR3 in amino acids: CASSDTSGANVLTF. The chain links TRBV6-4 to TRBJ2-6. The CDR3 sequence is 14 residues long. Germline V gene lookup returns CDR1 MRHNA and CDR2 SNTAGT.

The CDR3 protein is CASSQVGGYNEQFF. The chain employs TRBV4-1 and TRBJ2-1; TCRdb's D call of TRBD1 is untestable without DNA. CDR3 size: 14 residues. Germline CDR1 MGHRA, CDR2 YSYEKL.

V gene TRBV28 combines with J gene TRBJ2-3; TCRdb lists TRBD1, though no DNA is available to test this call. Germline-derived CDR1 and CDR2 are MDHEN and SYDVKM. The CDR3 consists of 14 residues. CDR3: CASSPTRSADTQYF. Complete variable domain (other parts from reference TRBV28 and TRBJ2-3): DVKVTQSSRYLVKRTGEKVFLECVQDMDHENMFWYRQDPGLGLRLIYFSYDVKMKEKGDIPEGYSVSREKKERFSLILESASTNQTSMYLCASSPTRSADTQYFGPGTRLTVL.

Here the CDR3 reads CASSTKTGNTEAFF. The rearrangement joins TRBV7-9 to TRBJ1-1; the D call from TCRdb, TRBD1, cannot be confirmed without DNA. The CDR3 loop spans 14 amino acids. Germline V gene sequence: CDR1 SEHNR, CDR2 FQNEAQ (reference sequence).

The V gene is TRBV7-2, the J gene TRBJ1-2; the D call from TCRdb, TRBD1, cannot be confirmed without DNA. Germline CDR1 is SGHTA and CDR2 is FQGNSA. This CDR3 is 13 amino acids long. The CDR3 sequence: CASSFRKGHGYTF.

The chain uses TRBV6-2 or TRBV6-3 and TRBJ2-5; the D call from TCRdb, TRBD2, cannot be confirmed without DNA. From germline, CDR1 is MNHEY and CDR2 SVGEGT. This CDR3 contains 13 residues. Here the CDR3 reads CASRLAGVGTQYF.

This chain uses TRBV6-5 with TRBJ2-1. The CDR3 runs 15 residues. Germline CDR1 is MNHEY and CDR2 is SVGAGI. Here the CDR3 reads CASSSQTSSYNEQFF.

The chain is built from TRBV20-1 and TRBJ2-7. Germline V gene lookup returns CDR1 DFQATT and CDR2 SNEGSKA (reference sequence). The CDR3 runs to 11 residues. The chain's CDR3 is CSAPDSYEQYF.